Below, 12 T cell receptor beta chains from the same sample are listed, as sequenced in a study of blood T cell repertoires in COVID-19. Profiled with immunoSEQ multiplex PCR; TCRdb holds only in-frame clones, not every one. The sample consists of about 34,000 clones, 85% to 90% of them appearing once. The specimen was peripheral blood. These receptors were taken from a man aged 70 or older with active COVID-19.

CDR3 bases: TGTGCCAGCAGGGAGGACAGGTGGGGGAATGAAAAACTGTTTTTT. Translation gives CASREDRWGNEKLFF. The chain employs TRBV2 and TRBJ1-4; 7 bases fit TRBD1. Germline V lookup: CDR1 SNHLY, CDR2 FYNNEI. The CDR3 totals 15 residues. The V and J ends lost 6 bases and 5 bases, in that order; junction bases with no gene match: 9.

The chain carries TRBV24-1 and TRBJ1-5; D unresolved. In germline, CDR1 is KGHDR, CDR2 SFDVKD. This CDR3 is 13 amino acids long. The V and J ends lost 5 bases and 4 bases respectively, with 8 bases between them. In DNA, the CDR3 is TGTGCCACCAGTGGGGCAGGTAATCAGCCCCAGCATTTT. This codes for CATSGAGNQPQHF.

The V and J genes are TRBV27 and TRBJ2-6; TRBD1 matches at 8 bases. V dropped 5 bases and J dropped 1; count of bases not matched to a gene: 7. This CDR3 has 17 residues. Germline-derived CDR1 and CDR2 are MNHEY and SMNVEV (reference sequence). The CDR3 here is CASSGTGYRSGANVLTF. CDR3 DNA sequence: TGTGCCAGCAGTGGGACAGGTTACCGATCTGGGGCCAACGTCCTGACTTTC.

The chain combines TRBV15 with TRBJ2-3; 7 bases map to TRBD1. Germline V gene sequence: CDR1 LNHNV, CDR2 YYDKDF (reference sequence). V gave up 2 bases and J gave up 2 bases; unmatched junction bases: 13. CDR3 length equals 18 residues. This CDR3 reads CATSRTQQGFLNTDTQYF. For the CDR3, the DNA is TGTGCCACCAGCAGAACCCAACAGGGGTTCCTAAACACAGATACGCAGTATTTT.

The chain uses TRBV7-9 and TRBJ2-7, with D perhaps TRBD1 (6 bases). Per germline, CDR1 SEHNR and CDR2 FQNEAQ (reference sequence). This CDR3 is 15 amino acids long. V was trimmed by 3 bases and J by 3 bases, leaving 15 bases between them. DNA of the CDR3: TGTGCCAGCAGCTTTAACCCGGGACAAGGCTACGAGCAGTACTTC. As protein: CASSFNPGQGYEQYF.

A few counts support this clone. This chain joins TRBV4-3 and TRBJ2-7; no definite D call. Germline CDR1 reads LGHNA; CDR2 reads YSLEER. This CDR3 spans 14 amino acids. V lost 0 bases and J lost 3, with 9 bases in between. CDR3 residues: CASSQEVSYYEQYF. In DNA, the CDR3 is TGCGCCAGCAGCCAAGAAGTCAGTTACTACGAGCAGTACTTC.

V usage is TRBV4-3 and J usage is TRBJ2-2, with unresolved D. Germline V gives CDR1 LGHNA, CDR2 YSLEER. The length of the CDR3 is 14 residues. The ends were cut back, 1 base at V and 2 bases at J, with 5 bases in the middle. CDR3 bases: TGCGCCAGCAGCCAAGTAGCAAACACCGGGGAGCTGTTTTTT. Protein: CASSQVANTGELFF.

The gene calls are TRBV20-1 and TRBJ2-7; the D is unclear. The V and J ends lost 3 bases and 0 bases respectively, with 9 bases between them. The germline gives CDR1 DFQATT, CDR2 SNEGSKA (reference sequence). The CDR3 runs 13 residues. The CDR3 loop is CSASNGPSYEQYF. Written as DNA, the CDR3 is TGCAGTGCTAGTAACGGTCCCTCCTACGAGCAGTACTTC.

This sequence joins TRBV2 and TRBJ2-5; D remains unclear. Germline CDR1 reads SNHLY; CDR2 reads FYNNEI. This CDR3 has 11 residues. The V end lost 6 bases, the J end lost 3 bases, and 5 bases lay between the germline ends. The CDR3 spells CASSLKETQYF. The CDR3 coding sequence is TGTGCCAGCAGCCTTAAAGAGACCCAGTACTTC.

There are a few counts of this clone. The genes are TRBV10-1 and TRBJ1-2; D may be TRBD1 (6 bases). This CDR3 is built from 14 residues. CDR1 is WNHNN and CDR2 is SYGVQD in the germline V gene (reference sequence). Trimming cost V 5 bases and J 8 bases, with 18 bases left between them. The CDR3, as DNA: TGCGCCAGCAGTTCTGACAGGTCTGTGGCGGGCTACACCTTC. Protein sequence: CASSSDRSVAGYTF.

V and J are TRBV11-2 and TRBJ2-1; TRBD2 aligns across 8 bases. Germline CDR1 SGHAT, CDR2 FQNNGV. The CDR3 extends over 16 amino acids. V shed 2 bases, J shed 6 bases, and the junction held 9 bases outside the gene matches. The CDR3 nucleotides read TGTGCCAGCAGCTTACAAGGCGGGAGGTCTGCCAATGAGCAGTTCTTC. As protein: CASSLQGGRSANEQFF. Combining the CDR3 with reference TRBV11-2 and TRBJ2-1 gives the whole variable domain EAGVAQSPRYKIIEKRQSVAFWCNPISGHATLYWYQQILGQGPKLLIQFQNNGVVDDSQLPKDRFSAERLKGVDSTLKIQPAKLEDSAVYLCASSLQGGRSANEQFFGPGTRLTVL.

The chain uses TRBV19 and TRBJ2-1; D might be TRBD2 (5 bases). V lost 5 bases, J lost 9 bases, and 8 bases lay in between. The CDR3 contains 11 residues. Germline V gives CDR1 LNHDA, CDR2 SQIVND (reference sequence). The CDR3 loop reads CASSLGVEQFF. The CDR3 nucleotides read TGTGCCAGTAGTCTCGGGGTTGAGCAGTTCTTC. Full variable domain (missing parts from reference TRBV19 and TRBJ2-1): DGGITQSPKYLFRKEGQNVTLSCEQNLNHDAMYWYRQDPGQGLRLIYYSQIVNDFQKGDIAEGYSVSREKKESFPLTVTSAQKNPTAFYLCASSLGVEQFFGPGTRLTVL.